The 25 T cell receptor beta chains reported below all come from one sample, sequenced in a study of human T cells and chemical hapten exposure. Documented time point: patch test 1, 2 weeks after DPC sensitization. As to treatment: therapeutic diphenylcyclopropenone sensitization with weekly scalp DPC. TCRdb ran MiXCR on the RACE reads and lists one entry per CDR3 protein. Among over 45,000 distinct CDR3 sequences listed, roughly a tenth were seen once. Here the sequenced sample was whole blood, taken in connection with sensitization to the hapten diphenylcyclopropenone (DPC). These receptor sequences come from a woman aged 40 to 50 with alopecia areata. Some clones in this sample may be carry-over from other donors' samples.

This clonotype was seen a handful of times. V and J are TRBV7-9 and TRBJ1-2, with D possibly matching TRBD1 (6 bases). Germline CDR1 is SEHNR and CDR2 is FQNEAQ (reference sequence). This CDR3 contains 13 residues. Deletions cut 8 bases from V and 3 bases from J, with 13 bases between. CDR3 coding DNA: TGTGCCAGCTTGCCCCCAGGGGACTATGGCTACACCTTC. Translating gives CASLPPGDYGYTF.

This clonotype occurred many times. This sequence joins TRBV6-1 and TRBJ1-5, with D possibly TRBD1 on 5 matching bases. The V and J ends lost 5 bases and 3 bases respectively, with 14 bases between them. Per germline, CDR1 MNHNS and CDR2 SASEGT. This CDR3 is 15 amino acids long. CDR3 DNA: TGTGCCAGCAGTCCACTCGAGGGGCACAATCAGCCCCAGCATTTT. It is translated as CASSPLEGHNQPQHF.

The rearrangement links TRBV4-1 to TRBJ2-5; possibly TRBD1 for D (5 bases). The CDR3 contains 16 residues. The V gene's germline CDR1 is MGHRA and CDR2 YSYEKL. Trimming cost V 1 base and J 3 bases, with 15 bases left between them. The chain's CDR3 is CASSQVGRALEETQYF. CDR3 nucleotides: TGCGCCAGCAGCCAAGTTGGCAGGGCTTTGGAAGAGACCCAGTACTTC.

The CDR3 reads CASSQVPGYEQYF. As DNA, the CDR3 is TGCGCCAGCAGCCAAGTCCCAGGGTACGAGCAGTACTTC. The V call is TRBV4-1, the J call TRBJ2-7; possible D gene TRBD1, 5 bases. The CDR3 totals 13 residues. The ends were cut back, 1 base at V and 4 bases at J, with 8 bases in the middle. CDR1 MGHRA and CDR2 YSYEKL come from the germline V gene.

Many counts were recorded for this clonotype. This chain joins TRBV2 and TRBJ1-6; D is uncertain. Trimming took off 3 bases at V and 13 bases at J, with 19 bases between the two ends. The germline gives CDR1 SNHLY, CDR2 FYNNEI. The CDR3 has 15 residues. This CDR3 is CASSEVGPRISPLHF. CDR3 bases: TGTGCCAGCAGTGAGGTCGGACCTAGGATAAGTCCCCTCCACTTT. Filled out from reference TRBV2 and TRBJ1-6, the complete variable domain reads EPEVTQTPSHQVTQMGQEVILRCVPISNHLYFYWYRQILGQKVEFLVSFYNNEISEKSEIFDDQFSVERPDGSNFTLKIRSTKLEDSAMYFCASSEVGPRISPLHFGNGTRLTVT.

This clonotype was seen repeatedly, ten times or more. CDR3 residues: CASSQEPTSGADTQYF. In DNA, the CDR3 is TGTGCCAGCAGCCAAGAACCCACTAGCGGGGCAGATACGCAGTATTTT. The V and J genes are TRBV4-2 and TRBJ2-3, with 10 bases matching TRBD2. Germline-derived CDR1 and CDR2 are LGHNA and YNFKEQ. The CDR3 is made up of 16 amino acids. With 0 bases clipped from V and 4 bases from J, the junction kept 4 bases outside the gene matches.

V is TRBV13 and J is TRBJ1-6; D is possibly TRBD1 (5 bases). The V and J ends lost 8 bases and 16 bases respectively, with 15 bases between them. This CDR3 comprises 11 residues. Germline CDR1 and CDR2: PRHDT and FYEKMQ (reference sequence). The CDR3 protein is CASSQGGTLHF. Written as DNA, the CDR3 is TGTGCCAGCTCCCAAGGAGGGACGCTCCACTTT.

This clonotype was seen a few times. J is TRBJ2-3 and V is TRBV4-2; D is uncertain. The CDR3 runs 14 residues. CDR1 LGHNA and CDR2 YNFKEQ come from the germline V gene. V was shortened by 1 base and J by 3 bases, with 8 bases between the two germline ends. CDR3 in amino acids: CASSQVLSTDTQYF. The DNA for the CDR3 is TGTGCCAGCAGCCAAGTATTGAGTACAGATACGCAGTATTTT.

The chain links TRBV27 to TRBJ2-3; TRBD2 agrees at 8 bases. The trim removed 6 bases at V and 0 bases at J, leaving 5 bases unmatched. The CDR3 consists of 15 residues. CDR1 and CDR2 (germline): MNHEY, SMNVEV (reference sequence). CDR3 sequence (DNA): TGTGCCAGCAGCCGGGAGGGTGCCAGCACAGATACGCAGTATTTT. Translation gives CASSREGASTDTQYF.

V usage is TRBV28 and J usage is TRBJ2-1; tentatively, D is TRBD2 (6 bases). This CDR3 has 15 amino acids. In germline, CDR1 is MDHEN, CDR2 SYDVKM. V lost 5 bases, J lost 10 bases, and 21 bases lay in between. Here the CDR3 DNA reads TGTGCCAGCAGTACACCCGCGAGGAGGGCAGCCGAGCAGTTCTTC. This codes for CASSTPARRAAEQFF.

This clonotype was found many times. The chain recombines TRBV7-9 with TRBJ2-7; D call uncertain. Germline V gene data show CDR1 as SEHNR and CDR2 as FQNEAQ (reference sequence). This CDR3 is 12 amino acids long. Deletions cut 2 bases from V and 5 bases from J, with 7 bases between. CDR3 coding DNA: TGTGCCAGCAGCTTAATTGGGAACGAGCAGTACTTC. This encodes CASSLIGNEQYF.

This clonotype was found many times. The V call is TRBV7-9, the J call TRBJ2-1; TRBD1 aligns across 7 bases. V lost 5 bases to trimming and J lost 2 bases; unmatched junction nucleotides: 12. Germline-derived CDR1 and CDR2 are SEHNR and FQNEAQ (reference sequence). This CDR3 spans 17 amino acids. CDR3: CASSHPRTGPPYNEQFF. CDR3 nucleotides: TGTGCCAGCAGCCATCCCAGGACAGGTCCTCCCTACAATGAGCAGTTCTTC.

This clonotype was counted at least ten times. This chain links TRBV6-2 or TRBV6-3 with TRBJ1-2, with D maybe TRBD1 (5 bases). V lost 2 bases and J 4 bases, leaving 14 bases between the germline ends. This CDR3 has 15 residues. In germline, CDR1 is MNHEY, CDR2 SVGEGT. The CDR3 DNA is TGTGCCAGCAGTTACCGGGACCTAAGGGGCTATGGCTACACCTTC. Encoded protein: CASSYRDLRGYGYTF.

This clonotype was picked up a small number of times. This sequence joins TRBV4-2 and TRBJ2-4; 8 bases match TRBD2. The V gene end was trimmed by 4 bases and the J gene end by 0 bases; junction bases not matched to a gene: 2. There are 15 residues in the CDR3. Germline V gene data show CDR1 as LGHNA and CDR2 as YNFKEQ. CDR3 bases: TGTGCCAGCAGCCCCGGGGGGGGAGCCAAAAACATTCAGTACTTC. Translating it yields CASSPGGGAKNIQYF.

This clonotype was seen a few times. V is TRBV3-1 and J is TRBJ1-3; the D gene is possibly TRBD1 (5 bases). V was clipped by 4 bases and J by 0 bases, with 13 bases between them. Germline V gene sequence: CDR1 LGHDT, CDR2 YNNKEL (reference sequence). The CDR3 runs 16 residues. The CDR3 nucleotides are TGTGCCAGCAGCCCGAGACAGATCAGCTCTGGAAACACCATATATTTT. It translates to CASSPRQISSGNTIYF.

This clonotype came up many times. This chain joins TRBV29-1 and TRBJ1-5, with 7 bases aligning to TRBD1. From germline, CDR1 is SQVTM and CDR2 ANQGSEA. There are 14 residues in the CDR3. V trimming: 7 bases; J trimming: 4 bases; junction bases outside the gene matches: 10. In DNA form, the CDR3 reads TGCAGCGGCCAGAAGACAGGGCGTAATCAGCCCCAGCATTTT. Amino acids: CSGQKTGRNQPQHF.

This chain joins TRBV6-6 and TRBJ2-1, with 9 bases fitting TRBD1. Germline loops: CDR1 MNHNY, CDR2 SVGAGI (reference sequence). The V gene end was trimmed by 6 bases and the J gene end by 4 bases; junction bases not matched to a gene: 16. The CDR3 has 18 residues. In nucleotides, the CDR3 is TGTGCCAGCAGCCCGGGACAGGGAGGGGGAAGCCCGTACAATGAGCAGTTCTTC. This codes for CASSPGQGGGSPYNEQFF.

A single count supports this clonotype. The chain couples TRBV11-1 to TRBJ2-3, with a possible D match to TRBD2 (6 bases). Trimming pared 6 bases from V and 0 bases from J, leaving 13 bases between. Germline values: CDR1 SGHAT, CDR2 FQDESV (reference sequence). The CDR3 contains 15 residues. The CDR3 sequence is CASRLASSSTDTQYF. DNA for the CDR3: TGTGCCAGCAGGCTAGCGTCAAGTAGCACAGATACGCAGTATTTT.

V gene TRBV6-1 combines with J gene TRBJ1-2; D is ambiguous. Germline CDR1 and CDR2: MNHNS and SASEGT. Trimming removed 2 bases at V and 4 bases at J, with 5 bases between. This CDR3 contains 12 residues. DNA for the CDR3: TGTGCCAGCAGTGAACAAGTCTATGGCTACACCTTC. This translates into CASSEQVYGYTF.

CDR3 DNA sequence: TGTGCCAGCAGCCGGGACTGGATAGGGCAAGAGACCCAGTACTTC. Translated, it gives CASSRDWIGQETQYF. The chain couples TRBV6-5 to TRBJ2-5; D might be TRBD2 (6 bases). V was trimmed by 6 bases and J by 2 bases, leaving 16 bases between them. This CDR3 has 15 residues. CDR1 is MNHEY and CDR2 is SVGAGI in the germline V gene.

There are many counts of this clonotype. In DNA, the CDR3 is TGTGCCAGCAGTTACATAGGTTTTCACGAGCAGTACTTC. Its protein is CASSYIGFHEQYF. This sequence joins TRBV6-2 or TRBV6-3 and TRBJ2-7; D is undetermined. Trimming cost V 2 bases and J 5 bases, with 10 bases left between them. CDR3 length: 13 residues. Germline CDR1 MNHEY, CDR2 SVGEGT.

This clonotype was seen a few times. V gene TRBV19 combines with J gene TRBJ1-2; TRBD1 aligns across 7 bases. The CDR3 consists of 14 residues. Germline V CDR1 and CDR2: LNHDA, SQIVND (reference sequence). Trimming took 6 bases from V and 5 from J; bases not matched to a gene: 9. The CDR3 coding sequence is TGTGCCAGTAGCATACAGGGGCAAGTTTATGGCTACACCTTC. The encoded protein is CASSIQGQVYGYTF.

A few counts support this clonotype. V gene TRBV10-3 combines with J gene TRBJ1-6; 8 nucleotides match TRBD1. Germline V lookup: CDR1 ENHRY, CDR2 SYGVKD. V gave up 2 bases and J gave up 7 bases; unmatched junction bases: 4. This CDR3 contains 15 residues. This CDR3 reads CAISEAGGANSPLHF. CDR3 sequence (DNA): TGTGCCATCAGTGAGGCAGGGGGCGCGAATTCACCCCTCCACTTT.

This clonotype was recorded only once. The chain links TRBV29-1 to TRBJ2-3, with no clear D. The CDR3 totals 13 residues. The germline gives CDR1 SQVTM, CDR2 ANQGSEA. V lost 0 bases and J 8 bases, leaving 12 bases between the germline ends. The CDR3 protein is CSVEEVARSTQYF. The CDR3 DNA is TGCAGCGTTGAAGAGGTAGCTAGAAGTACGCAGTATTTT.

This clonotype was counted ten times or more. V is TRBV2 and J is TRBJ1-6; a possible D gene is TRBD1 (6 bases). CDR3 length: 16 amino acids. Trimming removed 6 bases at V and 10 bases at J, with 22 bases between. Per the germline V gene, CDR1 is SNHLY and CDR2 is FYNNEI. DNA for the CDR3: TGTGCCAGCAGAGTGCGGTCGGGGGGCGCGGGATCACCCCTCCACTTT. Its protein product is CASRVRSGGAGSPLHF.